This is a list of T cell receptor beta chains from one sample in a study of OX40 agonist ivuxolimab in advanced cancers. The table came from immunoSEQ multiplex PCR; TCRdb's copy has only in-frame clones and leaves some out. The table lists some 150,000 clones, 93% of them singletons. The sample consisted of CD4+ or CD8+ T cells sorted from blood, taken in a trial of the OX40 agonist ivuxolimab. These receptors all stem from an adult with an advanced solid tumor such as melanoma, head and neck, liver or kidney cancer. Both conserved end residues are part of each CDR3. D genes are given only for firm matches. The listing skips clone size in some rows; elsewhere it reads once, few, many or a size class.

J gene | D gene | clone size | V gene | CDR3 DNA | CDR3 protein
TRBJ2-7 | TRBD1 | - | TRBV7-2 | TGTGCCAGCAGCGCTACAGGGGGGATTTACTACGAGCAGTACTTC | CASSATGGIYYEQYF
TRBJ2-1 | - | - | TRBV6-5 | TGTGCCAGCAGTTTTCTCCTCGGAGCAGGCGAGCAGTTCTTC | CASSFLLGAGEQFF
TRBJ2-7 | - | - | TRBV5-1 | TGCGCCAGCAGCTCACAGGGACCCTCCTACGAGCAGTACTTC | CASSSQGPSYEQYF
TRBJ1-2 | TRBD1 | - | TRBV18 | TGTGCCAGCTCACCAGGGACAGGGTTCGATGGCTACACCTTC | CASSPGTGFDGYTF
TRBJ1-3 | TRBD1 | - | TRBV6-5 | TGTGCCAGCAGTGGACAGGCCCTCTCTGGAAACACCATATATTTT | CASSGQALSGNTIYF
TRBJ2-5 | - | - | TRBV5-4 | TGTGCCAGCAGCTTGGAGGCGTTCGGGACCCAGTACTTC | CASSLEAFGTQYF
TRBJ1-1 | - | - | TRBV28 | TGTGCCAGCACCTCCGGTGGAGCTTTCTTT | CASTSGGAFF
TRBJ2-2 | - | - | TRBV18 | TGTGCCAGCTCACCACGGCGGGGGCTGAACACCGGGGAGCTGTTTTTT | CASSPRRGLNTGELFF
TRBJ2-7 | TRBD1 | - | TRBV6-5 | TGTGCCACCCAGGGGGCAGGATCGACCTACGAGCAGTACTTC | CATQGAGSTYEQYF
TRBJ2-5 | - | - | TRBV7-7 | TGTGCTAGCAGCCCCTCGACCCAAGAGACCCAGTACTTC | CASSPSTQETQYF
TRBJ1-2 | - | - | TRBV18 | TGTGCCAGCTCACCAACCCCGGGCAGAGACTATGGCTACACCTTC | CASSPTPGRDYGYTF
TRBJ2-7 | - | - | TRBV27 | TGTGCCAGCAAGACGGCAACCTACGAGCAGTACTTC | CASKTATYEQYF
TRBJ2-7 | TRBD2 | - | TRBV19 | TGTGCCAGCCAGCGGGGACCGTCCTACGAGCAGTACTTC | CASQRGPSYEQYF
TRBJ1-3 | - | - | TRBV10-3 | TGTGCCATCAGTGAACTTTCCGGAAACACCATATATTTT | CAISELSGNTIYF
TRBJ1-3 | TRBD1 | - | TRBV28 | TGTGCCAGCAGGTTAGGGACAGACAGAAACACCATATATTTT | CASRLGTDRNTIYF
TRBJ2-1 | - | - | TRBV28 | TGTGCCAGCAGTTGGAGCGGGTCATACAATGAGCAGTTCTTC | CASSWSGSYNEQFF
TRBJ1-4 | - | - | TRBV6-5 | TGTGCCAGCAGTTTAGTCCGGGACGAAAAACTGTTTTTT | CASSLVRDEKLFF
TRBJ1-4 | TRBD1 | - | TRBV4-1 | TGCGCCAGCAGCCAACCCACAGGGGGACAAGCTAATGAAAAACTGTTTTTT | CASSQPTGGQANEKLFF
TRBJ1-6 | - | - | TRBV10-1 | TGCGCCAGCAGTGAGTCGATTCAGGCACCCCTCCACTTT | CASSESIQAPLHF
TRBJ2-7 | - | - | TRBV21-1 | TGTGCCAGCAGGACGGCCAGGACAGGGGGGTACGAGCAGTACTTC | CASRTARTGGYEQYF
TRBJ1-5 | - | - | TRBV7-2 | TGTGCCAGCAGCTTAGACACAAATCAGCCCCAGCATTTT | CASSLDTNQPQHF
TRBJ1-5 | TRBD1 | - | TRBV2 | TGTGCCAGCAGGGCCGGGACAGATTGGCAGCCCCAGCATTTT | CASRAGTDWQPQHF
TRBJ2-3 | TRBD2 | - | TRBV7-2 | TGTGCCAGCAGCTCCGACACTCTACTAGCGGGAGTCACAGATACGCAGTATTTT | CASSSDTLLAGVTDTQYF
TRBJ2-7 | - | - | TRBV6-5 | TGTGCCAGCAGATCTGGGGACAACCGGGTATACGAGCAGTACTTC | CASRSGDNRVYEQYF
TRBJ1-5 | - | - | TRBV2 | TGTGCCAGTTCTACAGGGATGGGAAATCAGCCCCAGCATTTT | CASSTGMGNQPQHF
TRBJ1-1 | - | - | TRBV7-2 | TGTGCCAGCAGCTTCGGACGATTACAAACCACTGAAGCTTTCTTT | CASSFGRLQTTEAFF
TRBJ1-5 | - | - | TRBV29-1 | TGCAGCGTTGTAAGTGGGAATCAGCCCCAGCATTTT | CSVVSGNQPQHF
TRBJ2-7 | TRBD1 | - | TRBV7-9 | TGTGCCAGCGGTAGGACAGGGGTATACGAGCAGTACTTC | CASGRTGVYEQYF
TRBJ2-3 | - | - | TRBV27 | TGTGCCAGCAGTGGAAGCACAGATACGCAGTATTTT | CASSGSTDTQYF
TRBJ1-1 | - | - | TRBV2 | TGTGCCAGCAGAGCTCTTACTGAAGCTTTCTTT | CASRALTEAFF
TRBJ2-1 | - | - | TRBV5-1 | TGCGCCAGCAGCTTGGAGAGGACTAACAATGAGCAGTTCTTC | CASSLERTNNEQFF
TRBJ1-2 | TRBD1 | - | TRBV28 | TGTGCCAGCAGTTACCCCGGACAGGGGGGGAATGGCTACACCTTC | CASSYPGQGGNGYTF
TRBJ2-2 | TRBD2 | - | TRBV18 | TGTGCCAGCTCACCAATGACTAGCGCGAACACCGGGGAGCTGTTTTTT | CASSPMTSANTGELFF
TRBJ2-3 | TRBD2 | once | TRBV15 | TGTGCCACCAGCAGGAAACTAGCGGCAGACACAGATACGCAGTATTTT | CATSRKLAADTDTQYF
TRBJ1-1 | TRBD1 | - | TRBV23-1 | TGCGCCAGCAGCCGGAAGGGGGCCCAGAACACTGAAGCTTTCTTT | CASSRKGAQNTEAFF
TRBJ2-7 | - | - | TRBV18 | TGTGCCAGCTCACCGGCAGGACAGCTGACCTACGAGCAGTACTTC | CASSPAGQLTYEQYF
TRBJ1-4 | - | - | TRBV5-1 | TGCGCCAGCAGCCGCCGGCCCGGCCTTAATGAAAAACTGTTTTTT | CASSRRPGLNEKLFF
TRBJ1-4 | - | - | TRBV6-5 | TGTGCCAGCAGTTATGGGGACTTTCAAGAAAAACTGTTTTTT | CASSYGDFQEKLFF
TRBJ1-4 | TRBD1 | once | TRBV5-1 | TGCGCCAGCAGCTTGGACGACAGGGCCCTTCGTGAAAAACTGTTTTTT | CASSLDDRALREKLFF
TRBJ1-1 | - | once | TRBV25-1 | TGTGCCAGCAGTGTCGGATGGGGGGAAGCTTTCTTT | CASSVGWGEAFF
TRBJ2-5 | - | - | TRBV7-2 | TGTGCCAGCAGCCGGGGGAAGGGGAGAGGGGAAGAGACCCAGTACTTC | CASSRGKGRGEETQYF
TRBJ2-5 | - | - | TRBV2 | TGTGCCAGCAGCACTGACAGTCCTACGATAGGGGCCCAGTACTTC | CASSTDSPTIGAQYF
TRBJ2-1 | TRBD2 | - | TRBV11-2 | TGTGCCAGCAGCTTAGTGGTAGCGGGACCTGGAACGGGGGAGCAGTTCTTC | CASSLVVAGPGTGEQFF
TRBJ2-4 | - | - | TRBV28 | TGTGCCAGCAGCCTAGGGGCAAACATTCAGTACTTC | CASSLGANIQYF
TRBJ1-6 | - | - | TRBV9 | TGTGCCAGCAGCGTTCCAGGGAATTCACCCCTCCACTTT | CASSVPGNSPLHF
TRBJ1-3 | - | - | TRBV12-5 | TGTGCTAGTGGTTTGGTACATAAAGGGGCCCTCTTCGGAAACACCATATATTTT | CASGLVHKGALFGNTIYF
TRBJ2-1 | TRBD1 | - | TRBV6-5 | TGTGCCAGCAGCCCCGGGACAGGGAGGGAGCAGTTCTTC | CASSPGTGREQFF
TRBJ2-1 | TRBD2 | - | TRBV6-5 | TGTGCCAGCAGTTACTCGGGTAGCGGGGGGGACAATGAGCAGTTCTTC | CASSYSGSGGDNEQFF